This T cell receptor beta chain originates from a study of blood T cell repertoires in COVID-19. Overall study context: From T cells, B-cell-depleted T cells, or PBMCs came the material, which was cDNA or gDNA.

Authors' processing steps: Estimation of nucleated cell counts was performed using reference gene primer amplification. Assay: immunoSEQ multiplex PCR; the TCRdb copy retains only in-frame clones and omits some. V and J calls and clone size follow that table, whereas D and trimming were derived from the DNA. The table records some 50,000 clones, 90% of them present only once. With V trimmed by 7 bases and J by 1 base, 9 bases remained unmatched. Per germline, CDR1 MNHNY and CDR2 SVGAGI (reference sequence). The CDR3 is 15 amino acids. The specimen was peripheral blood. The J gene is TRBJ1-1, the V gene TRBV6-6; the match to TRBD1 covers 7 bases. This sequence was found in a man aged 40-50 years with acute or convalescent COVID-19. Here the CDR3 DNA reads TGTGCCAGCACTAACAGGGGTGGAGGGAACACTGAAGCTTTCTTT. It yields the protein CASTNRGGGNTEAFF.